Described below is a single T cell receptor (beta chain) sequence and its context. Its antigen is currently not known. Per-base qualities were not stored, and no clone one base away is much larger. Receptor libraries were prepared by the immunoSEQ multiplex PCR assay. TCRdb's version of the immuneACCESS table is confined to in-frame rearrangements and falls short of the full clone set. An unresolved V gene accounts for under half of the shortfall where checked; the remainder is of unknown origin. This sample comprises approximately 50,000 clones, more than 75% of them detected only once. The top ten constitute 12% of the sample. The data belong to a study of control samples from healthy donors and cancer patients (dated by TCRdb to 2018 to 2021). Ends trimmed: V by 3 bases, J by 3 bases; bases unmatched to a gene: 7. The CDR3 contains 16 residues, cysteine and phenylalanine counted. Only the CDR3 DNA is retained, 48 bases long and in frame from the first base. Reading the germline V gene gives CDR1 SNHLY and CDR2 FYNNEI.

Sequencing was carried out using PBMCs. The chain is made from TRBV2 and TRBJ1-5; 8 junctional bases match TRBD1. The clonotype was recovered from a woman aged 55-69 years with lung cancer. The DNA sequence follows: TGTGCCAGCAGTGAGCAGGGGGCCCTCCTCAATCAGCCCCAGCATTTT. Its protein is CASSEQGALLNQPQHF.